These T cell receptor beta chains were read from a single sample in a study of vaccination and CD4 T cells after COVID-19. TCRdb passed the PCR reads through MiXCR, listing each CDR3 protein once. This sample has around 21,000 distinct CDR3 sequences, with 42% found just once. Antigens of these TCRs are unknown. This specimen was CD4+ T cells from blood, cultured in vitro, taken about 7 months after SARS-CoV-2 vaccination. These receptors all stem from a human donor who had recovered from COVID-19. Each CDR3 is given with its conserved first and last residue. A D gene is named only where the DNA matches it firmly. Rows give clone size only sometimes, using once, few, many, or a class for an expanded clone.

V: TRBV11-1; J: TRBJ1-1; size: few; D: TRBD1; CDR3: CASSLSGQSFF; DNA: TGTGCCAGCAGCTTATCGGGACAGTCTTTCTTT
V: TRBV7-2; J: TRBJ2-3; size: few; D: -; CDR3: CASSLEAGTTSTDTQYF; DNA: TGTGCCAGCAGCTTAGAGGCCGGGACAACAAGCACAGATACGCAGTATTTT
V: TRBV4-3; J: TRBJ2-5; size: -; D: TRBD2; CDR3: CASSQSLTSGQTQYF; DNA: TGCGCCAGCAGCCAAAGTCTGACTAGCGGGCAGACCCAGTACTTC
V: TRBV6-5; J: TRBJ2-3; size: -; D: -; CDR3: CASSYGWGTDTQYF; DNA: TGTGCCAGCAGTTACGGGTGGGGCACAGATACGCAGTATTTT
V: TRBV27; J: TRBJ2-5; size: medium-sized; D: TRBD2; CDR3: CASSLAGRERETQYF; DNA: TGTGCCAGCAGCCTAGCGGGACGGGAGAGAGAGACCCAGTACTTC
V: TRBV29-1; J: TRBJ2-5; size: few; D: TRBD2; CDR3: CSVDLAGGETQYF; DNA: TGCAGCGTTGACCTAGCGGGAGGGGAGACCCAGTACTTC
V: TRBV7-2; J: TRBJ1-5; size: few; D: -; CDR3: CASSEGTVSNQPQHF; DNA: TGTGCCAGCAGCGAGGGGACGGTTAGCAATCAGCCCCAGCATTTT
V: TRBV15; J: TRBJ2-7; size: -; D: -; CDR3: CATSRVLKDPSYF; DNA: TGTGCCACCAGCAGAGTATTGAAAGATCCATCTTACTTC
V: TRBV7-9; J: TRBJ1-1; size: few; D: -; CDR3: CASSLALGNTEAFF; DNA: TGTGCCAGCAGCTTAGCCCTCGGGAACACTGAAGCTTTCTTT
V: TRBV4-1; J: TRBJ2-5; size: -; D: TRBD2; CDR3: CASRKGLAGEETQYF; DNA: TGCGCCAGCAGGAAAGGACTAGCGGGGGAGGAGACCCAGTACTTC
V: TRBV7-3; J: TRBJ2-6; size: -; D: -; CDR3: CASSFDNGANVLTF; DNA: TGTGCCAGCAGCTTCGACAATGGGGCCAACGTCCTGACTTTC
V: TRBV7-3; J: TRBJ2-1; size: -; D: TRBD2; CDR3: CASSLGRGGDEQFF; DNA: TGTGCCAGCAGCTTAGGGCGGGGGGGGGATGAGCAGTTCTTC
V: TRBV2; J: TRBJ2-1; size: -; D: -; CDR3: CASTAQSNEQFF; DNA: TGTGCCAGCACCGCCCAGAGTAATGAGCAGTTCTTC
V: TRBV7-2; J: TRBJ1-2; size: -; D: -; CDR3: CASSLEGTYGYTF; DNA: TGTGCCAGCAGCTTAGAAGGTACCTATGGCTACACCTTC
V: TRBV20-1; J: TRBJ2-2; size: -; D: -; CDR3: CSATSGRRTAGELFF; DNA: TGCAGTGCTACGTCGGGACGGCGAACGGCCGGGGAGCTGTTTTTT
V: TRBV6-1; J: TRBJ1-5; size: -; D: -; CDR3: CASSRSWGTDQPQHF; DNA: TGTGCCAGCAGCCGATCATGGGGAACTGATCAGCCCCAGCATTTT
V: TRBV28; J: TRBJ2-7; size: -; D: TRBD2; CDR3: CASSFPLAGQPYEQYF; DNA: TGTGCCAGCAGTTTCCCCTTAGCGGGCCAGCCCTACGAGCAGTACTTC
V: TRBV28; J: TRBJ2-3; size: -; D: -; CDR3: CASSLRSTDTQYF; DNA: TGTGCCAGCAGTTTAAGGAGCACAGATACGCAGTATTTT
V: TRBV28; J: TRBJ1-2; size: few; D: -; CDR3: CASSFRGFGYTF; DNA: TGTGCCAGCAGTTTCCGCGGGTTCGGCTACACCTTC
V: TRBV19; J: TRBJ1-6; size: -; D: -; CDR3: CASSIQWGTESPLHF; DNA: TGTGCCAGTAGCATTCAGTGGGGGACGGAATCACCCCTCCACTTT
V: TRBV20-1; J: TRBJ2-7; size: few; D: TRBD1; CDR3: CSASDRDPYEQYF; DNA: TGCAGTGCTTCTGACAGGGATCCCTACGAGCAGTACTTC
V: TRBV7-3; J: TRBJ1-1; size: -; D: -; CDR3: CASSLNGGLTEAFF; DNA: TGTGCCAGCAGCTTAAACGGGGGTCTCACTGAAGCTTTCTTT
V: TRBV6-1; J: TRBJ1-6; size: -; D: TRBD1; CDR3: CASTLTGLINSPLHF; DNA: TGTGCCAGCACCCTGACAGGGTTAATCAATTCACCCCTCCACTTT
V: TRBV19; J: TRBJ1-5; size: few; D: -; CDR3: CASTEVLGYQPQHF; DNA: TGTGCCAGTACGGAGGTCCTAGGATATCAGCCCCAGCATTTT
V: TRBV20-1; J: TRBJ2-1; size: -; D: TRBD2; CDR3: CSAREAAGGRNEQFF; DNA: TGCAGTGCTAGAGAGGCGGCGGGAGGGCGCAATGAGCAGTTCTTC
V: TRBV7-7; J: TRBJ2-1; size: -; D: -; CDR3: CASSLAPDSYNEQFF; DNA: TGTGCCAGCAGCTTAGCTCCTGATTCCTACAATGAGCAGTTCTTC